Shown below are 13 T cell receptor beta chains from a single sample sequenced in a study of blood T cell repertoires in COVID-19. The protocol was immunoSEQ multiplex PCR, while the TCRdb copy is restricted to in-frame clones and leaves out a portion. The sample carries roughly 40,000 clones, approximately 92% recorded once. Sequencing was done on a sample of peripheral blood. These receptors all come from a man aged 50 to 59 with COVID-19, enrolled during active disease.

This chain joins TRBV29-1 and TRBJ2-7; 10 bases fit TRBD1. Germline V gene lookup returns CDR1 SQVTM and CDR2 ANQGSEA. The CDR3 totals 15 residues. With 6 bases clipped from V and 1 base from J, the junction kept 9 bases outside the gene matches. The CDR3 spells CSVEQGQGRSYEQYF. CDR3 coding DNA: TGCAGCGTCGAACAGGGACAGGGGCGTTCCTACGAGCAGTACTTC.

This chain connects TRBV3-1 (or the pseudogene TRBV3-2) to TRBJ2-7; possible D gene TRBD2, 6 bases. Trimming took 1 base from V and 7 from J, leaving 14 bases between them. Germline V gene sequence: CDR1 LGHDT, CDR2 YNNKEL (reference sequence). CDR3 length: 14 amino acids. CDR3 DNA: TGTGCCAGCAGCCAAGTAGACGGGAGCGGGGAGCAGTACTTC. This translates into CASSQVDGSGEQYF.

The chain has TRBV9 and TRBJ2-5, with D tentatively TRBD2 (6 bases). The ends were cut back, 4 bases at V and 5 bases at J, with 21 bases in the middle. Germline values: CDR1 SGDLS, CDR2 YYNGEE. CDR3 length: 16 residues. The CDR3 reads CASSSHLDYPLETQYF. CDR3 coding DNA: TGTGCCAGCAGCTCCCACCTGGACTATCCCTTGGAGACCCAGTACTTC.

CDR3 region: CSSNLAGGTDTQYF. The DNA for the CDR3 is TGCAGCTCCAACTTAGCGGGAGGCACAGATACGCAGTATTTT. The chain joins TRBV29-1 to TRBJ2-3; 9 bases agree with TRBD2. This CDR3 region has 14 residues. V dropped 8 bases and J dropped 1; count of bases not matched to a gene: 7. Germline CDR1 and CDR2: SQVTM and ANQGSEA.

This rearrangement joins TRBV11-3 to TRBJ1-1, with D unresolved. Germline V gene data show CDR1 as SGHNT and CDR2 as YENEEA. Trimming removed 1 base at V and 3 bases at J, with 15 bases between. The CDR3 is 16 residues long. CDR3 sequence reads: CASSLVSPTRDTEAFF. DNA for the CDR3: TGTGCCAGCAGCTTAGTGTCCCCTACTAGGGACACTGAAGCTTTCTTT.

The chain recombines TRBV11-2 with TRBJ2-7; TRBD2 agrees at 10 bases. V gave up 2 bases and J gave up 9 bases; unmatched junction bases: 13. Germline-derived CDR1 and CDR2 are SGHAT and FQNNGV. The CDR3 covers 16 residues. The CDR3 reads CASSLKPASGSLRQYF. The CDR3 nucleotides read TGTGCCAGCAGCTTAAAGCCGGCTAGCGGGAGTCTTAGGCAGTACTTC.

Here the CDR3 reads CASSLNQDGIYGYTF. The CDR3 nucleotides are TGTGCCAGCTCACTCAACCAGGACGGGATCTATGGCTACACCTTC. V and J are TRBV18 and TRBJ1-2, with D unresolved. V was cut by 4 bases and J by 4 bases, with 16 bases left in between. The germline CDR1 and CDR2 sequences are KGHSH and LQKENI. The CDR3 extends over 15 amino acids.

The chain is built from TRBV5-4 and TRBJ1-1, with 7 positions matching TRBD1. The germline CDR1 and CDR2 sequences are SGHNT and YYREEE (reference sequence). Germline trimming cut 0 bases from V and 7 bases from J; bases unmatched to any gene: 6. The CDR3 has 14 residues. In nucleotides, the CDR3 is TGTGCCAGCAGCTTGGGGACAGGAGATAATGAAGCTTTCTTT. Protein product: CASSLGTGDNEAFF.

The chain is built from TRBV4-3 and TRBJ1-3; D is uncertain. V lost 6 bases and J lost 4, with 10 bases in between. CDR1 is LGHNA and CDR2 is YSLEER in the germline V gene. The length of the CDR3 is 13 residues. The CDR3 spells CASSPTRGNTIYF. The CDR3 DNA reads TGCGCCAGCAGTCCAACCCGGGGAAACACCATATATTTT.

The V gene is TRBV9, the J gene TRBJ2-7; D perhaps matches TRBD2 (5 bases). Per germline, CDR1 SGDLS and CDR2 YYNGEE. CDR3 length: 15 amino acids. Deletions cut 4 bases from V and 0 bases from J, with 14 bases between. The CDR3 sequence is CASSPLSTSSYEQYF. In DNA, the CDR3 is TGTGCCAGCAGCCCCCTTTCCACTAGCTCCTACGAGCAGTACTTC.

J is TRBJ2-7 and V is TRBV5-1, with 10 bases fitting TRBD2. This CDR3 is 16 amino acids long. With 0 bases clipped from V and 5 bases from J, the junction kept 8 bases outside the gene matches. The germline CDR1 and CDR2 sequences are SGHRS and YFSETQ. CDR3 DNA sequence: TGCGCCAGCAGCTTGGTAACTAGCGGGACTCCTGACGAGCAGTACTTC. As protein: CASSLVTSGTPDEQYF. The full variable domain, in which reference TRBV5-1 and TRBJ2-7 provide the parts outside the CDR3, is KAGVTQTPRYLIKTRGQQVTLSCSPISGHRSVSWYQQTPGQGLQFLFEYFSETQRNKGNFPGRFSGRQFSNSRSEMNVSTLELGDSALYLCASSLVTSGTPDEQYFGPGTRLTVT.

The V gene is TRBV12-3 or TRBV12-4, the J gene TRBJ1-2; maybe TRBD1 (5 bases). The germline V and J ends were trimmed by 2 bases and 8 bases, with 12 bases remaining between them. This CDR3 comprises 13 residues. The CDR3 DNA sequence: TGTGCCAGCAGTTTAATGGGGCCTCGGGGCTACACCTTC. It yields the protein CASSLMGPRGYTF.

The chain uses TRBV5-1 and TRBJ2-1; D is unclear. The CDR3 runs to 14 residues. Trimming removed 5 bases from V and 0 bases from J, with 9 bases in between. Germline V gene lookup returns CDR1 SGHRS and CDR2 YFSETQ. This CDR3 reads CASSQQRSYNEQFF. The CDR3, as DNA: TGCGCCAGCAGTCAGCAGCGCTCCTACAATGAGCAGTTCTTC.